These 32 T cell receptor beta chains originate from one sample sequenced in a study of blood T cells in healthy people across ages. PCR was performed a second time for about 7 to 12 cycles using a sample-barcoded 5' primer and a J-beta primer mix. TCRdb re-called the 5' RACE reads with MiXCR, one entry per CDR3 protein. In the table there are about 690,000 distinct CDR3 sequences, roughly 41% of which are singletons. The sequenced sample was blood. The receptors here all came from a man at least 80 years old in good health.

The chain has TRBV7-9 and TRBJ2-7, with TRBD1 as a possible D gene (6 bases). The CDR3 sequence is 14 residues long. The germline V gene has CDR1 SEHNR and CDR2 FQNEAQ (reference sequence). Trimming left V 5 bases short and J 3 bases short, with 14 bases between. CDR3 sequence reads: CASSTGTTLYEQYF. The CDR3 region has the DNA TGTGCCAGCAGCACGGGGACAACTCTCTACGAGCAGTACTTC.

This clonotype occurred a few times. One end of the junction is discordant with germline, which a read error may explain. The rearrangement links TRBV4-2 to TRBJ2-3, with a possible D match to TRBD2 (7 bases). CDR1 and CDR2 (germline): LGHNA, YNFKEQ. The CDR3 covers 16 residues. The CDR3 DNA reads as TGTGCCAGCAGCCAAGATGGCGGGGGCGGAGCAGATATGCAGTATTTT. It codes for CASSQDGGGGADMQYF.

The chain uses TRBV7-2 and TRBJ1-4, with no clear D. Trimming took 5 bases from V and 3 from J, leaving 19 bases between them. This CDR3 contains 17 residues. CDR1 is SGHTA and CDR2 is FQGNSA in the germline V gene. CDR3 residues: CASSEDPLTAPNEKLFF. For the CDR3, the DNA is TGTGCCAGCAGCGAGGATCCGTTAACAGCGCCTAATGAAAAACTGTTTTTT.

V is TRBV20-1 and J is TRBJ2-4, with TRBD2 matching over 10 bases. The J call may not be correct, given that the DNA end is closer to TRBJ2-7. The CDR3 extends over 13 amino acids. CDR1 and CDR2 (germline): DFQATT, SNEGSKA (reference sequence). CDR3 coding DNA: TGCAGTGCCTTCAGCGGGAGGGTAAACGAGCAGTACTTC. Translating it yields CSAFSGRVNEQYF.

Only one count was recorded for this clonotype. The gene calls are TRBV7-3 and TRBJ2-5; perhaps TRBD2 as D (5 bases). V lost 5 bases, J lost 11 bases, and 30 bases lay in between. From germline, CDR1 is SGHTA and CDR2 FQGTGA. The CDR3 is 17 amino acids. This CDR3 reads CASSPLGGRVGYNEQYF. CDR3 in DNA: TGTGCCAGCAGCCCCCTCGGCGGGCGGGTCGGTTATAATGAGCAGTACTTC.

With regard to this clonotype: One base away lies a much larger clone, so this may be a sequencing read error. The genes are TRBV29-1 and TRBJ2-7, with 7 bases lining up with TRBD2. CDR3 length: 12 residues. In germline, CDR1 is SQVTM, CDR2 ANQGSEA. The CDR3 loop reads CSIEAGSLEQYF. Here the CDR3 DNA reads TGCAGCATTGAAGCGGGGTCATTGGAGCAGTACTTC.

This clonotype was detected once. The genes are TRBV7-9 and TRBJ2-7; 10 bases match TRBD2. Per germline, CDR1 SEHNR and CDR2 FQNEAQ (reference sequence). V was pared by 6 bases and J by 6 bases, with 14 bases of the junction left unmatched. The CDR3 length is 16 residues. CDR3 DNA: TGTGCCAGCAGTAAAACCGGGACTAGCGACGCCTGCGAGCAGTACTTC. Amino acid sequence: CASSKTGTSDACEQYF.

J is TRBJ2-1 and V is TRBV29-1, with 8 nucleotides matching TRBD1. With V trimmed by 6 bases and J by 10 bases, 8 bases remained unmatched. The CDR3 totals 12 residues. Per germline, CDR1 SQVTM and CDR2 ANQGSEA. This CDR3 reads CSVHRGTEEQFF. The CDR3 DNA sequence: TGCAGCGTCCACAGGGGGACGGAGGAGCAGTTCTTC.

In DNA, the CDR3 is TGTGCCAGCAGCCCGGCAGGGGTGGTAGCAGATACGCAGTATTTT. It codes for CASSPAGVVADTQYF. The gene calls are TRBV7-9 and TRBJ2-3; a possible D gene is TRBD1 (6 bases). The V gene lost 5 bases and the J gene lost 4 bases, with 16 bases spanning the gap. CDR3 size: 15 residues. Germline V CDR1 and CDR2: SEHNR, FQNEAQ (reference sequence).

The chain recombines TRBV6-1 with TRBJ1-2, with 7 bases identical to TRBD1. Trimming cost V 7 bases and J 6 bases; bases outside gene matches: 8. Per the germline V gene, CDR1 is MNHNS and CDR2 is SASEGT. This CDR3 has 13 residues. The CDR3 DNA reads TGTGCCAGCACGGAGGGGGCGATGCATGGCTACACCTTC. Amino acids: CASTEGAMHGYTF.

The rearrangement joins TRBV20-1 to TRBJ2-5; D not certain. Germline V gene data show CDR1 as DFQATT and CDR2 as SNEGSKA (reference sequence). The CDR3 consists of 11 residues. With 4 bases removed from V and 6 bases from J, the gap between germline ends came to 9 bases. Here the CDR3 reads CSANPSKTQYF. Here the CDR3 DNA reads TGCAGTGCTAATCCATCAAAGACCCAGTACTTC.

The chain recombines TRBV7-9 with TRBJ1-1; a possible D gene is TRBD1 (6 bases). Germline V gene data show CDR1 as SEHNR and CDR2 as FQNEAQ (reference sequence). The ends were cut back, 4 bases at V and 6 bases at J, with 15 bases in the middle. The CDR3 is 14 residues long. CDR3 coding DNA: TGTGCCAGCAGCTCTGGTACAGGGATCGCTGAAGCTTTCTTT. This codes for CASSSGTGIAEAFF. Together with reference TRBV7-9 and TRBJ1-1, the CDR3 gives the full variable domain: DTGVSQNPRHKITKRGQNVTFRCDPISEHNRLYWYRQTLGQGPEFLTYFQNEAQLEKSRLLSDRFSAERPKGSFSTLEIQRTEQGDSAMYLCASSSGTGIAEAFFGQGTRLTVV.

The rearrangement uses TRBV5-1 and TRBJ2-1, with 8 bases matching TRBD2. The CDR3 has 14 amino acids. From germline, CDR1 is SGHRS and CDR2 YFSETQ. V gave up 5 bases and J gave up 4 bases; unmatched junction bases: 5. The chain's CDR3 is CASRVSGEYNEQFF. CDR3 in DNA: TGCGCCAGCAGGGTTAGCGGGGAATACAATGAGCAGTTCTTC.

The rearrangement uses TRBV6-2 or TRBV6-3 and TRBJ2-3; D possibly corresponds to TRBD2 (6 bases). The CDR3 contains 15 residues. Germline assignment: CDR1 MNHEY and CDR2 SVGEGT. The V end lost 5 bases, the J end lost 4 bases, and 16 bases lay between the germline ends. The chain's CDR3 is CASSLFRGDSDTQYF. In DNA, the CDR3 is TGTGCCAGCAGTCTGTTTCGCGGGGACTCAGATACGCAGTATTTT.

The chain joins TRBV4-3 to TRBJ2-1; 7 bases map to TRBD2. This CDR3 region has 16 residues. Germline V gene sequence: CDR1 LGHNA, CDR2 YSLEER. J lost 1 base, V lost 0 bases, and 3 bases had no gene match. The CDR3 nucleotides are TGCGCCAGCAGCCAAGAGCCTAGCGGATCCTACAATGAGCAGTTCTTC. Translating gives CASSQEPSGSYNEQFF.

CDR3 in DNA: TGTGCCAGCAGTTGGGGACAGAATAACTATGGCTACACCTTC. It codes for CASSWGQNNYGYTF. The chain is built from TRBV6-5 and TRBJ1-2, with 7 positions matching TRBD1. J was trimmed by 1 base and V by 4 bases; bases with no gene match: 3. The CDR3 contains 14 residues. Germline CDR1 and CDR2: MNHEY and SVGAGI.

The V call is TRBV5-1, the J call TRBJ2-2; 7 bases agree with TRBD1. V shed 0 bases, J shed 0 bases, and the junction held 8 bases outside the gene matches. The germline CDR1 and CDR2 sequences are SGHRS and YFSETQ. The CDR3 is 18 residues long. CDR3 nucleotide sequence: TGCGCCAGCAGCTTGGCCGGGAACAGGGGATCGAACACCGGGGAGCTGTTTTTT. Protein sequence: CASSLAGNRGSNTGELFF. Together with reference TRBV5-1 and TRBJ2-2, the CDR3 gives the full variable domain: KAGVTQTPRYLIKTRGQQVTLSCSPISGHRSVSWYQQTPGQGLQFLFEYFSETQRNKGNFPGRFSGRQFSNSRSEMNVSTLELGDSALYLCASSLAGNRGSNTGELFFGEGSRLTVL.

In its sample, this clonotype was seen a few times. The J gene is TRBJ2-6, the V gene TRBV10-2; D may match TRBD1 or TRBD2 (5 bases each). Germline loops: CDR1 WSHSY, CDR2 SAAADI. Trimming left V 3 bases short and J 0 bases short, with 12 bases between. CDR3 length: 17 amino acids. CDR3 region: CASSDRGRNSGANVLTF. As DNA, the CDR3 is TGCGCCAGCAGTGATCGGGGCAGGAACTCTGGGGCCAACGTCCTGACTTTC.

The V call is TRBV20-1, the J call TRBJ1-5, with TRBD1 as a possible D gene (5 bases). The CDR3 loop spans 12 amino acids. CDR1 and CDR2 from the germline V gene are DFQATT and SNEGSKA (reference sequence). Deletions cut 3 bases from V and 6 bases from J, with 9 bases between. The CDR3 region has the DNA TGCAGTGCTAGTGGGGGGAGTCAGCCCCAGCATTTT. Its protein is CSASGGSQPQHF.

This clonotype was seen many times. The chain carries TRBV29-1 and TRBJ2-7; D is undetermined. Trimming removed 6 bases at V and 7 bases at J, with 16 bases between. The germline V gene encodes CDR1 SQVTM and CDR2 ANQGSEA. The CDR3 runs 12 residues. For the CDR3, the DNA is TGCAGCGTCCAGAGGACGGCCGGGGAGCAGTACTTC. This gives the protein CSVQRTAGEQYF.

J is TRBJ1-5 and V is TRBV5-1; no clear D gene. Germline assignment: CDR1 SGHRS and CDR2 YFSETQ. Trimming cost V 5 bases and J 5 bases, with 11 bases left between them. The CDR3 contains 13 residues. Here the CDR3 reads CASRLSWDQPQHF. In DNA, the CDR3 is TGCGCCAGCAGGCTGTCGTGGGATCAGCCCCAGCATTTT.

This clonotype was found many times. The chain links TRBV5-1 to TRBJ2-1; 7 nucleotides line up with TRBD1. Germline CDR1 is SGHRS and CDR2 is YFSETQ. The CDR3 length is 15 residues. Trimming cost V 4 bases and J 6 bases; bases outside gene matches: 10. CDR3 coding DNA: TGCGCCAGCAGCCCGGACAGGAAACCTCCCAATGAGCAGTTCTTC. This gives the protein CASSPDRKPPNEQFF.

This clonotype was picked up one time. This chain joins TRBV11-3 and TRBJ1-1; D is uncertain. The CDR3 consists of 15 residues. In germline, CDR1 is SGHNT, CDR2 YENEEA. Trimming pared 1 base from V and 0 bases from J, leaving 9 bases between. In nucleotides, the CDR3 is TGTGCCAGCAGCTTAGGCGGGAAGATGAACACTGAAGCTTTCTTT. This translates into CASSLGGKMNTEAFF.

The genes are TRBV7-3 and TRBJ2-1; TRBD2 aligns across 8 bases. In germline, CDR1 is SGHTA, CDR2 FQGTGA. V trimming: 5 bases; J trimming: 7 bases; junction bases outside the gene matches: 7. This CDR3 comprises 14 residues. The CDR3 spells CASSKSGGRNEQFF. CDR3 DNA sequence: TGTGCCAGCAGCAAAAGCGGGGGTAGGAATGAGCAGTTCTTC.

The table lists this clonotype with a few counts. This chain joins TRBV6-5 and TRBJ2-5; D might be TRBD2 (6 bases). The CDR3 sequence is 15 residues long. Germline V gene lookup returns CDR1 MNHEY and CDR2 SVGAGI. Trimming stripped 5 bases from V and 2 bases from J, with 15 bases between. The chain's CDR3 is CASSKGLRAQETQYF. In DNA form, the CDR3 reads TGTGCCAGCAGTAAGGGACTTAGGGCTCAAGAGACCCAGTACTTC.

This chain links TRBV28 with TRBJ2-7; D is possibly TRBD1 (5 bases). The V gene's germline CDR1 is MDHEN and CDR2 SYDVKM. This CDR3 has 14 residues. V lost 7 bases to trimming and J lost 0 bases, with 13 bases between them. CDR3 DNA sequence: TGTGCCAGCAATGGGGCTCCACTCTCCTACGAGCAGTACTTC. Protein sequence: CASNGAPLSYEQYF. The complete variable domain, with remaining parts taken from reference TRBV28 and TRBJ2-7, reads DVKVTQSSRYLVKRTGEKVFLECVQDMDHENMFWYRQDPGLGLRLIYFSYDVKMKEKGDIPEGYSVSREKKERFSLILESASTNQTSMYLCASNGAPLSYEQYFGPGTRLTVT.

This clonotype was picked up many times. The V call is TRBV7-2, the J call TRBJ2-7; 9 bases match TRBD1. The CDR3 is made up of 15 amino acids. The junction had 6 bases not matched to a gene; V was cut back by 2 bases and J by 4 bases. Looked up from germline, CDR1 is SGHTA and CDR2 is FQGNSA. The CDR3 DNA is TGTGCCAGCAGCTTATATTGGACAGGGGCGTACGAGCAGTACTTC. Protein sequence: CASSLYWTGAYEQYF.

The rearrangement joins TRBV6-6 to TRBJ2-5; possibly TRBD2 for D (6 bases). The ends were cut back, 8 bases at V and 4 bases at J, with 20 bases in the middle. Germline CDR1 MNHNY, CDR2 SVGAGI (reference sequence). The CDR3 runs to 15 residues. This CDR3 is CASRFGGSGRETQYF. The CDR3 DNA reads TGTGCCAGCCGCTTTGGGGGGTCGGGGAGAGAGACCCAGTACTTC.

The V gene is TRBV29-1, the J gene TRBJ2-5, with 7 bases lining up with TRBD2. The ends lost 4 bases at V and 9 bases at J; junction bases unmatched: 20. The CDR3 totals 16 residues. Germline V gene data show CDR1 as SQVTM and CDR2 as ANQGSEA. This CDR3 reads CSVVLPRASGREAQYF. For the CDR3, the DNA is TGCAGCGTTGTCTTACCACGGGCTAGCGGTAGGGAGGCCCAGTACTTC.

The V gene is TRBV4-1, the J gene TRBJ2-4; D could derive from TRBD1 or TRBD2 (5 bases each). The CDR3 is made up of 15 amino acids. Germline CDR1 is MGHRA and CDR2 is YSYEKL. V was shortened by 1 base and J by 13 bases, with 20 bases between the two germline ends. The CDR3 DNA is TGCGCCAGCAGCCAAGCTCACAGTGGGGAAGGGGAGCAGTACTTC. It translates to CASSQAHSGEGEQYF.

The V call is TRBV6-1, the J call TRBJ2-3; TRBD2 is a possible D gene (6 bases). Germline CDR1 MNHNS, CDR2 SASEGT. There are 12 residues in the CDR3. V was cut by 2 bases and J by 13 bases, with 13 bases left in between. The CDR3, as DNA: TGTGCCAGCAGTGAATCCAGGCGGGGCAAGTATTTT. Protein product: CASSESRRGKYF.

The rearrangement links TRBV5-6 to TRBJ2-5; D is unresolved. The CDR3 runs 16 residues. Trimming removed 1 base from V and 4 bases from J, with 17 bases in between. Germline loops: CDR1 SGHDT, CDR2 YYEEEE. The CDR3 sequence: CASSLSLGKVPETQYF. The CDR3 DNA follows: TGTGCCAGCAGCTTGTCCCTGGGAAAGGTTCCAGAGACCCAGTACTTC.